Sequencing of this T cell receptor (beta chain) was carried out in a study of blood T cell repertoires in COVID-19. Study-wide context: In each case, the material was cDNA or gDNA derived from T cells, B-cell-depleted T cells, or PBMCs.

The method was immunoSEQ multiplex PCR; TCRdb's version includes in-frame clones alone and lacks a portion of them. The sample has 150,000 to 170,000 clones, about 80% seen once. This clone occurred a few times. The Seattle patients joined while their infection was active and were tracked longitudinally afterward. This CDR3 spans 15 amino acids. Trimming took 7 bases from V and 4 from J; bases not matched to a gene: 9. Germline assignment: CDR1 SEHNR and CDR2 FQNEAQ (reference sequence). The gene calls are TRBV7-9 and TRBJ1-3; 8 bases match TRBD1. The TCR was taken from a woman aged 55-70 years with COVID-19, enrolled during active disease. Sequencing was performed on peripheral blood. CDR3 in DNA: TGTGCCAGCACCATAAGGACAGGGAGGGGAAACACCATATATTTT. Encoded protein: CASTIRTGRGNTIYF.